This T cell receptor (beta chain) stems from a study of T-cell reconstitution after alpha-beta-depleted transplantation in children (dated by TCRdb to 2016 to 2018). About the study as a whole: T-cell immune reconstitution after TCRalphabeta/CD19-depleted allogeneic hematopoietic cell transplantation in children was quantitatively tracked in the study by means of TCR repertoire profiling. Beyond this particular receptor, the publication reports: Apparently early alphabetaT-cell count recovery about two months after transplant reportedly relied on only several hundred rapidly expanded clones derived from non-depleted graft cells. Over subsequent months, a decline in hyperexpanded clone frequencies was noted, and after one year, T-cell counts and TCRbeta diversity were mostly ascribed to newly produced T cells. In some patients, the high TCRbeta diversity seen at day 60 was put down to recipient T cells and intrathymic progenitors that had survived conditioning.

The sample's treatment or condition, from its label and the paper: allogeneic hematopoietic cell transplantation with graft depleted of TCRalphabeta T cells and CD19 B cells. The transplant recipients were children given TCRalphabeta/CD19-depleted allogeneic hematopoietic cell grafts. In regard to this clonotype: Its antigen target is currently unknown. Base qualities are not at hand, and no much larger clone is one base apart.

The method behind the library was PCR. The sequencer listed for this sample is Illumina HiSeq 2500. TCR library preparation used molecular barcoding, with unique molecular identifiers applied to normalize quantification of the TCRbeta repertoire. Using fastp trimming at Q25 and MiXCR clonotype assembly, TCRdb reanalyzed the public sequencing data and kept in-frame beta chains. For every CDR3 protein sequence, its rows merge into one entry that carries the most common genes and DNA. This sample has 90,000 to 100,000 distinct CDR3 sequences in its table, and around a quarter of those were observed once. In total, the top ten clones hold about 20% of the sample. Sequencing was performed on PBMCs, taken before TCRalphabeta/CD19-depleted stem cell transplant. This TCR derives from a boy under 10 years old with acute lymphoblastic leukemia, due to receive a stem cell transplant.

The CDR3 loop reads CASSGYDNVIMGYGYTF. DNA sequence: TGTGCCAGCAGCGGGTACGATAACGTGATCATGGGCTATGGCTACACCTTC. The V and J genes are TRBV9 and TRBJ1-2; the D gene cannot be named for sure. From the cysteine up to the phenylalanine, the CDR3 has a length of 17 residues. The CDR3 DNA has 51 bases and is translated from base 1. Cut back by 3 bases and 4 bases, the V and J ends lie 22 bases apart. Per the germline V gene, SGDLS is the CDR1 and YYNGEE is the CDR2.